This TCR beta chain was recovered during a study of response to subunit inactivated influenza vaccine. TCRdb re-called the RT-PCR reads with MiXCR, one entry per CDR3 protein. Of about 650,000 distinct CDR3 sequences in the sample, approximately 15% were seen once. The CDR3 sequence is 15 residues long. V was pared by 1 base and J by 3 bases, with 14 bases between. Germline V gene lookup returns CDR1 SGHKS and CDR2 YYEKEE (reference sequence). The table lists this clonotype with a few counts. The sequence was obtained from a man aged 45-60 years who received an inactivated influenza vaccine. The chain joins TRBV5-5 to TRBJ2-7; D is ambiguous. This material consisted of PBMCs from blood, taken roughly 13 days after vaccination. In DNA form, the CDR3 reads TGTGCCAGCAGCTTGTCTTTTGGCAGGCTCTACGAGCAGTACTTC. It encodes CASSLSFGRLYEQYF.